Following are 17 T cell receptor beta chains from one sample sequenced in a study of cytomegalovirus exposure and HLA in healthy donors (dated by TCRdb to the late 2010s). Library construction relied on the immunoSEQ multiplex PCR assay. The multiplex PCR relied on a mix of 60 forward primers for TCR Vbeta segments and 13 reverse primers for TCR Jbeta segments. In TCRdb, the immuneACCESS table is reduced to in-frame sequences with V and J assigned. These tables do not hold every clone; where another copy was compared, an unresolved V gene accounts for under half, and the others remain unexplained. This sample has about 150,000 clones in its table, and 75% to 80% of those were observed once. 1.7% of the sample is in the top ten clones. Sequencing was carried out using PBMCs. These receptors were obtained from a woman under 40 in good health and CMV-seronegative.

The chain links TRBV19 to TRBJ2-7, with a possible D match to TRBD2 (6 bases). V lost 4 bases to trimming and J lost 2 bases, with 12 bases between them. CDR1 LNHDA and CDR2 SQIVND come from the germline V gene (reference sequence). This CDR3 comprises 14 residues. This CDR3 is CASSKVDYTYEQYF. In DNA form, the CDR3 reads TGTGCCAGTAGTAAGGTGGACTATACCTACGAGCAGTACTTC.

This clone has just a few counts. The CDR3 here is CASSRVGQGGPVMQYF. CDR3 bases: TGTGCCAGCTCACGAGTAGGACAGGGTGGACCCGTGATGCAGTACTTC. The rearrangement uses TRBV18 and TRBJ2-7; 8 nucleotides line up with TRBD1. The V gene end was trimmed by 4 bases and the J gene end by 9 bases; junction bases not matched to a gene: 17. Germline CDR1 is KGHSH and CDR2 is LQKENI. The length of the CDR3 is 16 residues.

This chain joins TRBV5-1 and TRBJ2-5, with no clear D. Germline CDR1 is SGHRS and CDR2 is YFSETQ. This CDR3 has 14 amino acids. The ends were cut back, 2 bases at V and 4 bases at J, with 12 bases in the middle. CDR3 bases: TGCGCCAGCAGCTTTCTAGGTTCGCGAGAGACCCAGTACTTC. Protein sequence: CASSFLGSRETQYF.

The chain recombines TRBV12-2 with TRBJ2-5; TRBD1, the table's D call, was not compared with the DNA. TRBV12-2 is given as a pseudogene. The CDR3 runs to 18 residues. CDR3 bases: TGTGCAAGTCGCTTAGCTATCCCCTGGCAGGACAATCAACAGACCCAGTACTTC. Residues: CASRLAIPWQDNQQTQYF.

This clone has only one observation. The chain couples TRBV6-1 to TRBJ2-7; D ambiguous. The CDR3 sequence is 14 residues long. Trimming took off 3 bases at V and 4 bases at J, with 13 bases between the two ends. Germline V gives CDR1 MNHNS, CDR2 SASEGT. This chain's CDR3 is CASSDAATRYEQYF. The CDR3, as DNA: TGTGCCAGCAGTGATGCGGCCACCCGATACGAGCAGTACTTC.

The chain has TRBV19 and TRBJ1-5, with D unresolved. This CDR3 spans 16 amino acids. V lost 6 bases and J lost 8, with 23 bases in between. Per germline, CDR1 LNHDA and CDR2 SQIVND (reference sequence). The CDR3 nucleotides are TGTGCCAGTAGCCCCATAGAGATAGATTTAGTGGAGCCCCAGCATTTT. It encodes CASSPIEIDLVEPQHF. The whole variable domain, filled in from reference TRBV19 and TRBJ1-5, reads DGGITQSPKYLFRKEGQNVTLSCEQNLNHDAMYWYRQDPGQGLRLIYYSQIVNDFQKGDIAEGYSVSREKKESFPLTVTSAQKNPTAFYLCASSPIEIDLVEPQHFGDGTRLSIL.

The rearrangement joins TRBV5-1 to TRBJ2-1; TRBD2 matches 12 bases. The CDR3 has 17 amino acids. Germline lookup yields CDR1 SGHRS and CDR2 YFSETQ. The V and J ends lost 1 base and 8 bases, in that order; junction bases with no gene match: 10. CDR3: CASSLRPSGGVLHEQFF. The CDR3 DNA is TGCGCCAGCAGCTTGCGGCCTAGCGGGGGGGTTTTGCATGAGCAGTTCTTC.

The V call is TRBV7-9, the J call TRBJ2-2, with D perhaps TRBD2 (5 bases). Trimming took 5 bases from V and 0 from J, leaving 7 bases between them. CDR1 and CDR2 from the germline V gene are SEHNR and FQNEAQ (reference sequence). This CDR3 region has 14 residues. This chain's CDR3 is CASSGGANTGELFF. CDR3 coding DNA: TGTGCCAGCAGCGGAGGAGCGAACACCGGGGAGCTGTTTTTT.

The chain combines TRBV4-1 with TRBJ1-1, with a possible D match to TRBD1 (6 bases). Germline-derived CDR1 and CDR2 are MGHRA and YSYEKL. Between the trimmed V and J ends, which lost 4 bases and 5 bases, there was a span of 14 bases. This CDR3 has 14 residues. The CDR3 loop is CASSPRDQGTEAFF. The CDR3 nucleotides are TGCGCCAGCAGCCCAAGGGATCAGGGGACTGAAGCTTTCTTT.

A word on this clone: Other DNA variants within this sample encode the same CDR3. The chain employs TRBV5-1 and TRBJ1-1; D is perhaps TRBD1 (6 bases). Looked up from germline, CDR1 is SGHRS and CDR2 is YFSETQ. The CDR3 sequence is 15 residues long. Between the trimmed V and J ends, which lost 3 bases and 0 bases, there was a span of 12 bases. CDR3 sequence: CASSSQTGMNTEAFF. Written as DNA, the CDR3 is TGCGCCAGCAGCTCTCAGACAGGTATGAACACTGAAGCTTTCTTT. Full variable domain (remainder filled in from reference TRBV5-1 and TRBJ1-1): KAGVTQTPRYLIKTRGQQVTLSCSPISGHRSVSWYQQTPGQGLQFLFEYFSETQRNKGNFPGRFSGRQFSNSRSEMNVSTLELGDSALYLCASSSQTGMNTEAFFGQGTRLTVV.

The chain carries TRBV5-1 and TRBJ1-1, with D possibly being TRBD1 (6 bases). Germline-derived CDR1 and CDR2 are SGHRS and YFSETQ. This CDR3 has 15 amino acids. V was clipped by 4 bases and J by 1 base, with 14 bases between them. CDR3 in DNA: TGCGCCAGCAGCGCCCGACAGGCGGGGAACACTGAAGCTTTCTTT. Protein: CASSARQAGNTEAFF. Full variable domain (missing parts from reference TRBV5-1 and TRBJ1-1): KAGVTQTPRYLIKTRGQQVTLSCSPISGHRSVSWYQQTPGQGLQFLFEYFSETQRNKGNFPGRFSGRQFSNSRSEMNVSTLELGDSALYLCASSARQAGNTEAFFGQGTRLTVV.

The chain recombines TRBV25-1 with TRBJ2-7; D is perhaps TRBD2 (7 bases). The CDR3 runs to 14 residues. The germline V gene encodes CDR1 MGHDK and CDR2 SYGVNS. Trimming pared 10 bases from V and 0 bases from J, leaving 16 bases between. CDR3 protein: CATRPGGASYEQYF. CDR3 bases: TGTGCCACCCGTCCTGGGGGGGCCTCCTACGAGCAGTACTTC.

This clone was seen a handful of times. The CDR3 spells CASSERTGMLIYGYTF. CDR3 nucleotides: TGTGCCAGCAGTGAACGGACAGGGATGCTTATCTATGGCTACACCTTC. The chain couples TRBV2 to TRBJ1-2; 8 bases align to TRBD1. Trimming at V came to 2 bases and at J to 4 bases, leaving 9 bases not matched to a gene. Germline V gene sequence: CDR1 SNHLY, CDR2 FYNNEI. This CDR3 contains 16 residues.

Remarks on this clone: A read error may account for a junction end that differs from germline. The genes are TRBV7-3 and TRBJ2-7, with TRBD1 identical over 7 bases. The germline V gene encodes CDR1 SGHTA and CDR2 FQGTGA. The CDR3 has 15 residues. Written as DNA, the CDR3 is TGTGCCAGCAGCTCATTAGGGACAGCCTCCTACGAGCAGTGCTTC. It translates to CASSSLGTASYEQCF.

The chain couples TRBV6-1 to TRBJ2-1; 12 bases fit TRBD2. The V gene's germline CDR1 is MNHNS and CDR2 SASEGT. Trimming at V came to 7 bases and at J to 5 bases, leaving 6 bases not matched to a gene. CDR3 length: 15 residues. CDR3 region: CASTATSGGNNEQFF. CDR3 nucleotides: TGTGCCAGCACCGCGACTAGCGGGGGAAACAATGAGCAGTTCTTC.

The chain links TRBV5-1 to TRBJ2-7, with a weak D call TRBD1 (5 bases). The V gene lost 2 bases and the J gene lost 3 bases, with 12 bases spanning the gap. This CDR3 is 14 amino acids long. Germline V gene lookup returns CDR1 SGHRS and CDR2 YFSETQ. The CDR3 loop reads CASSLESDSYEQYF. Written as DNA, the CDR3 is TGCGCCAGCAGCTTAGAATCAGACAGCTACGAGCAGTACTTC.

The rearrangement joins TRBV7-6 to TRBJ1-3, with 8 bases fitting TRBD1. Germline loops: CDR1 SGHVS, CDR2 FNYEAQ. The CDR3 runs to 16 residues. With V trimmed by 5 bases and J by 1 base, 7 bases remained unmatched. The CDR3 here is CASSRGQGGSGNTIYF. The CDR3 DNA is TGTGCCAGCAGCCGCGGACAGGGTGGTTCTGGAAACACCATATATTTT. The full variable domain, its missing parts supplied by reference TRBV7-6 and TRBJ1-3, is GAGVSQSPRYKVTKRGQDVALRCDPISGHVSLYWYRQALGQGPEFLTYFNYEAQQDKSGLPNDRFSAERPEGSISTLTIQRTEQRDSAMYRCASSRGQGGSGNTIYFGEGSWLTVV.